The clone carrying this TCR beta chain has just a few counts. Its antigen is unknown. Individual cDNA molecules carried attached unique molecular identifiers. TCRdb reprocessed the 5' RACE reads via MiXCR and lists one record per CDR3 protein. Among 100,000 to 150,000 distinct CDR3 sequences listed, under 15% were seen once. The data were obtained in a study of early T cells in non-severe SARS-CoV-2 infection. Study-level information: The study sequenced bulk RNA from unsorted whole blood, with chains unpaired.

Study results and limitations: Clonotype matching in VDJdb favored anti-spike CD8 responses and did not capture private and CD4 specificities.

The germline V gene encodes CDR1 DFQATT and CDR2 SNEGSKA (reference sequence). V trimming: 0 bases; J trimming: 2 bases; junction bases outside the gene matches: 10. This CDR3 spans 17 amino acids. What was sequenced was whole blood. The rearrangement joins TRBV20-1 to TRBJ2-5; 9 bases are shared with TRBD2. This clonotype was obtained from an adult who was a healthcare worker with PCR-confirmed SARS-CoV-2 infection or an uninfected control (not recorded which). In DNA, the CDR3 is TGCAGTGCTAGAGATCTCCAGCGGGGGGCCAAACAAGAGACCCAGTACTTC. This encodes CSARDLQRGAKQETQYF.